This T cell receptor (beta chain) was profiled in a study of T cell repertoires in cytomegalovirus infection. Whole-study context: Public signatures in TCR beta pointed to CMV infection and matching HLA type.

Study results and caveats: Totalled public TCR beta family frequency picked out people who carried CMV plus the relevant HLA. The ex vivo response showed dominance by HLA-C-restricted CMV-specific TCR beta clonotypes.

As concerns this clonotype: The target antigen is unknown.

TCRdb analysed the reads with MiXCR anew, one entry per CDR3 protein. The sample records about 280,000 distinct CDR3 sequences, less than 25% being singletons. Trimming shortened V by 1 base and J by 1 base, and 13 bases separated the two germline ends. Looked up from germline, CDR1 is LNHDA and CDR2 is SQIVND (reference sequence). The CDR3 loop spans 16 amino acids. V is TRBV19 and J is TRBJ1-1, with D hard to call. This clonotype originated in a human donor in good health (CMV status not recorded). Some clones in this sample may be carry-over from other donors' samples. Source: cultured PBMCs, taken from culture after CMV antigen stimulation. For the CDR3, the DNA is TGTGCCAGTAGTATAGGGGAGAGGGCGGCGAACACTGAAGCTTTCTTT. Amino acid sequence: CASSIGERAANTEAFF.